This T cell receptor (beta chain) was recorded in a study of shared clonotypes between healthy human individuals. This CDR3 contains 13 residues. V lost 7 bases to trimming and J lost 2 bases, with 11 bases between them. Germline V CDR1 and CDR2: SQVTM, ANQGSEA. This clone showed up just once. Clones were sequenced by immunoSEQ multiplex PCR, and TCRdb holds only the in-frame ones, with some missing. The sample has about 490,000 clones, roughly four fifths seen once; the top ten hold over 10%. Sequences were obtained from PBMCs. The sequence was collected from a woman between 40 and 50 years old in good health. Some clones in this sample may be carry-over from other donors' samples. The rearrangement uses TRBV29-1 and TRBJ2-2; TRBD1 is a possible D gene (5 bases). The DNA of the CDR3 is TGCAGCGCCAGGTGGACAAACACCGGGGAGCTGTTTTTT. It is translated as CSARWTNTGELFF.